This TCR beta chain was profiled in a study of identical twins' blood T cells. This clonotype was observed a few times. No antigen is known for it. Germline V gives CDR1 SNHLY, CDR2 FYNNEI. Trimming pared 6 bases from V and 3 bases from J, leaving 9 bases between. The CDR3 contains 13 residues. General observations from the study: Twin similarity might stem from environmental factors, not only genetics.

TCRdb reprocessed the 5' RACE reads with MiXCR, giving one entry per CDR3 protein. The data contain roughly 380,000 distinct CDR3 sequences, over 25% of them singletons. The genes are TRBV2 and TRBJ1-3, with D hard to call. This receptor was taken from a woman aged 18-55 years in good health. Specimen: PBMCs. The CDR3 DNA is TGTGCCAGCAGGTCAGATTATGGAAACACCATATATTTT. Translation gives CASRSDYGNTIYF.